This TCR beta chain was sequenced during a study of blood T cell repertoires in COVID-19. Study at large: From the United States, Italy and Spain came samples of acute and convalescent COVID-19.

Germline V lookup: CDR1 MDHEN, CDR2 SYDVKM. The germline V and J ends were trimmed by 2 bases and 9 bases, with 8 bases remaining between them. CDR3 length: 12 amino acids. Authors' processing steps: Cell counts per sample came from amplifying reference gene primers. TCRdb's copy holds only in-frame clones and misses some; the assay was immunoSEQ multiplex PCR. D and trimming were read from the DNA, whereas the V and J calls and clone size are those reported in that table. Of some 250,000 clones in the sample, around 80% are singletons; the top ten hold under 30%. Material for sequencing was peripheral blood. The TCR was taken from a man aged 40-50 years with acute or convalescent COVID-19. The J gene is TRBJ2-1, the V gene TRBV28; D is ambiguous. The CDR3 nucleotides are TGTGCCAGCAGTTTAGAAAGCCCTGAGCAGTTCTTC. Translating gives CASSLESPEQFF.